This T cell receptor (beta chain) was identified during a study of blood T cells in healthy people across ages. Overall study results and limits: The study lacked donor CMV status, which possibly confounded expanded clonotype changes. Diversity of TCR beta per million T cells declined in a roughly linear way with age.

CDR1 and CDR2 (germline): SGHTS, YDEGEE. V was shortened by 0 bases and J by 4 bases, with 13 bases between the two germline ends. This CDR3 comprises 15 residues. A second 7 to 11 cycle PCR used barcoded and J-beta primers. At least 2.5 million CDR3-containing paired-end reads were obtained per sample. TCRdb reprocessed the 5' RACE reads with MiXCR, giving one entry per CDR3 protein. The repertoire has approximately 820,000 distinct CDR3 sequences, roughly 44% of them found once; the top ten carry about a fifth. Concerning this clonotype itself: Its specificity is not known.

All donors came from Russia, were Caucasian and healthy, and spanned ages roughly 6 to 95. The specimen sequenced was blood. The receptor's source is a man in his fifties or sixties in good health. This chain joins TRBV5-8 and TRBJ1-1; D is unclear. CDR3 nucleotides: TGTGCCAGCAGCTTGGACGGAGGGTCGAGCACTGAAGCTTTCTTT. This encodes CASSLDGGSSTEAFF.